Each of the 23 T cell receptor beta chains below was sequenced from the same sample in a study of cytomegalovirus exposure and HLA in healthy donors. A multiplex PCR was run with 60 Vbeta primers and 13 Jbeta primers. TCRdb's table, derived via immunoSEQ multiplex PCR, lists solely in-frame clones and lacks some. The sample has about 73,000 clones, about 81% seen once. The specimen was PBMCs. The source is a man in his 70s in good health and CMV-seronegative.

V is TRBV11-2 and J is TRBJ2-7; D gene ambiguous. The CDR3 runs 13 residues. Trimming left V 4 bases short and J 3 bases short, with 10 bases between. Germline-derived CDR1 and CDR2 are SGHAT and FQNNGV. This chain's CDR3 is CASSSQQYYEQYF. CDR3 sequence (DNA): TGTGCCAGCAGCTCGCAACAGTACTACGAGCAGTACTTC. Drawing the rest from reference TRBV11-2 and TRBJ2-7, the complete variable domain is EAGVAQSPRYKIIEKRQSVAFWCNPISGHATLYWYQQILGQGPKLLIQFQNNGVVDDSQLPKDRFSAERLKGVDSTLKIQPAKLEDSAVYLCASSSQQYYEQYFGPGTRLTVT.

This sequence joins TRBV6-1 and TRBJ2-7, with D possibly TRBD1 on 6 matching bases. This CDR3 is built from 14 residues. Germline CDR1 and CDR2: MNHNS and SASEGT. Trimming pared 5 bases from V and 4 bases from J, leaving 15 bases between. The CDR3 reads CASSTTGPLYEQYF. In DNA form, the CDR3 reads TGTGCCAGCAGTACGACAGGTCCTCTTTACGAGCAGTACTTC.

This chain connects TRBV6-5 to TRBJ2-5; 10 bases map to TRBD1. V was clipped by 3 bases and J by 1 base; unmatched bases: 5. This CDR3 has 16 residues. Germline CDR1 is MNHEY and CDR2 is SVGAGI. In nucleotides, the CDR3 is TGTGCCAGCAGTTATTCGGGGACAGGGGCCCAAGAGACCCAGTACTTC. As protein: CASSYSGTGAQETQYF.

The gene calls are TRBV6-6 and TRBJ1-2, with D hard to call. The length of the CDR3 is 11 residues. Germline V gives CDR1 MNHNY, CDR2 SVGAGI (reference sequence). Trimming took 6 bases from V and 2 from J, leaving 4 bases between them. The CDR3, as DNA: TGTGCCAGCAGCCGGAACTATGGCTACACCTTC. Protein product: CASSRNYGYTF.

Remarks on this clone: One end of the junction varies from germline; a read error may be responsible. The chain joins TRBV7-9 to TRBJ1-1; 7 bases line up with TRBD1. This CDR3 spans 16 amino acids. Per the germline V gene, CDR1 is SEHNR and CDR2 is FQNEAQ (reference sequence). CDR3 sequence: CSSSSRTGWSDTEAFF. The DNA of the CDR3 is TGTTCCAGCAGCTCCCGGACAGGATGGTCGGACACTGAAGCTTTCTTT.

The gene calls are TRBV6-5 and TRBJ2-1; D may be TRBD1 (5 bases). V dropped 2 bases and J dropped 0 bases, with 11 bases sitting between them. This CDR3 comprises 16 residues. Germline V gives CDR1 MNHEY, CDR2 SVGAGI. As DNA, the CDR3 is TGTGCCAGCAGTTACGCCATAGGGGCCTCCTACAATGAGCAGTTCTTC. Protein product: CASSYAIGASYNEQFF.

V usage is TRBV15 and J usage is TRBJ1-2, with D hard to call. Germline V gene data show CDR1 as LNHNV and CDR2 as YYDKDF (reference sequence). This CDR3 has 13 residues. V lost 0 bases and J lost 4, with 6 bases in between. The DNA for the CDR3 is TGTGCCACCAGCAGAGAGGCAGGCTATGGCTACACCTTC. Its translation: CATSREAGYGYTF.

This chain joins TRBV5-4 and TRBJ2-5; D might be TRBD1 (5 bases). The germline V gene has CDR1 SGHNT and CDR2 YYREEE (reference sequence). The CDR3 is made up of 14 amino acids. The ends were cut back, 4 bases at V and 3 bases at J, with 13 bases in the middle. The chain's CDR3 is CASSRARGEETQYF. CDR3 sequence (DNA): TGTGCCAGCAGCCGTGCTAGGGGTGAAGAGACCCAGTACTTC. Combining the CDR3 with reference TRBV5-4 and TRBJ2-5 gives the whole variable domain ETGVTQSPTHLIKTRGQQVTLRCSSQSGHNTVSWYQQALGQGPQFIFQYYREEENGRGNFPPRFSGLQFPNYSSELNVNALELDDSALYLCASSRARGEETQYFGPGTRLLVL.

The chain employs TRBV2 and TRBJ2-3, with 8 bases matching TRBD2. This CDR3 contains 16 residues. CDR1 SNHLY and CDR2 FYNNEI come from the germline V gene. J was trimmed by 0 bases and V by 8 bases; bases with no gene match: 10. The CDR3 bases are TGTGCCAGCGAGGGCGGGAGGTCCACGAGCACAGATACGCAGTATTTT. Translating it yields CASEGGRSTSTDTQYF. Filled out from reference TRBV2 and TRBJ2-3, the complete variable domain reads EPEVTQTPSHQVTQMGQEVILRCVPISNHLYFYWYRQILGQKVEFLVSFYNNEISEKSEIFDDQFSVERPDGSNFTLKIRSTKLEDSAMYFCASEGGRSTSTDTQYFGPGTRLTVL.

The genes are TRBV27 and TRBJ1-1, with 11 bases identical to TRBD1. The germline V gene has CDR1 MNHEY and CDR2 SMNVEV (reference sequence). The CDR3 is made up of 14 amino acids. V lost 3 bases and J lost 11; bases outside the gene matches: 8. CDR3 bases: TGTGCCAGCAGTTTTAGGACAGGGGGCTCGAGGGCTTTCTTT. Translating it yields CASSFRTGGSRAFF.

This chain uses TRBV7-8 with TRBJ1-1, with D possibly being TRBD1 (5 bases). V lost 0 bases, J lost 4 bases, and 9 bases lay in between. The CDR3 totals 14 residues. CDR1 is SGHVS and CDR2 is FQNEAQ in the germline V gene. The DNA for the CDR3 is TGTGCCAGCAGCTTAGCAGGGGTAGGCACTGAAGCTTTCTTT. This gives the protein CASSLAGVGTEAFF.

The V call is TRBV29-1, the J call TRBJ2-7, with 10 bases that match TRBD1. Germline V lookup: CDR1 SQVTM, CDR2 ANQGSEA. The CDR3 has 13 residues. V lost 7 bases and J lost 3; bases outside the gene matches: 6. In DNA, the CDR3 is TGCAGCGCAGGACAGGGGGGCATCTACGAGCAGTACTTC. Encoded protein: CSAGQGGIYEQYF.

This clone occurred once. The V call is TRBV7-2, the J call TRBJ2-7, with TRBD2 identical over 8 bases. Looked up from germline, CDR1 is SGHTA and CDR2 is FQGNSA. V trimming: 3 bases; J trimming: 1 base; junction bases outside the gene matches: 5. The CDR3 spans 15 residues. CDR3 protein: CASSFAGLASYEQYF. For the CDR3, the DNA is TGTGCCAGCAGCTTCGCCGGACTAGCATCCTACGAGCAGTACTTC.

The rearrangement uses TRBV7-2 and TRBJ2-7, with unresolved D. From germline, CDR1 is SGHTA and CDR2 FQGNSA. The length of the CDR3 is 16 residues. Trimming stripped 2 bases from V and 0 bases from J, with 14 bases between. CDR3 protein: CASSLKAELSSYEQYF. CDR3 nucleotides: TGTGCCAGCAGCTTAAAGGCCGAACTAAGCTCCTACGAGCAGTACTTC.

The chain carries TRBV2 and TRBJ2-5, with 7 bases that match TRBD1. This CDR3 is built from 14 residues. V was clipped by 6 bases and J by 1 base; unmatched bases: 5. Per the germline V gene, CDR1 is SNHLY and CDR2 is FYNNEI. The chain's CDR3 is CASRTTGTQETQYF. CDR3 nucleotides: TGTGCCAGCAGGACGACAGGGACCCAAGAGACCCAGTACTTC.

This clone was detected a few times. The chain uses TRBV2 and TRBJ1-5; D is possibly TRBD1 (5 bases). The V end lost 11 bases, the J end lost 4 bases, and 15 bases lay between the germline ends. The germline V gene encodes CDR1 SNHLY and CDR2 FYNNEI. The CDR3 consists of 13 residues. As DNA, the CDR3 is TGTGCCTCTTCATTAGGACATAATCAGCCCCAGCATTTT. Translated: CASSLGHNQPQHF.

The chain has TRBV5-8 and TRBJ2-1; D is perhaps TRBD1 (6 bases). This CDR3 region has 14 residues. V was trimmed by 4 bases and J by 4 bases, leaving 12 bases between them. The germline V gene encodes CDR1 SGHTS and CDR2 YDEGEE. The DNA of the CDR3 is TGTGCCAGCAGCCGGGGACACGGATACAATGAGCAGTTCTTC. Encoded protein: CASSRGHGYNEQFF.

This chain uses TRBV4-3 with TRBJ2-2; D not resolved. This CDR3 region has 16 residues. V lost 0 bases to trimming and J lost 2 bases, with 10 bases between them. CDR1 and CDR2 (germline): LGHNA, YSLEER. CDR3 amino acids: CASSQDPRANTGELFF. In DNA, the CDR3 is TGCGCCAGCAGCCAAGATCCAAGAGCCAACACCGGGGAGCTGTTTTTT.

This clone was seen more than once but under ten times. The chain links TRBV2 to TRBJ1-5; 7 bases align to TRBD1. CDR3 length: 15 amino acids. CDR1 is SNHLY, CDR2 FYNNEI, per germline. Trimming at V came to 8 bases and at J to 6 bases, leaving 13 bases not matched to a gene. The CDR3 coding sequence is TGTGCCAGCCGGACCGACAGGGTTAGGGGTCAGCCCCAGCATTTT. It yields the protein CASRTDRVRGQPQHF.

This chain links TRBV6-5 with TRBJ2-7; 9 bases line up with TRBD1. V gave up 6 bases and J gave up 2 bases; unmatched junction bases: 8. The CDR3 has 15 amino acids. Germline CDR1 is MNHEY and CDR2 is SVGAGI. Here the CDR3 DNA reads TGTGCCAGCAGGATGGGGACAGGGAATACCTACGAGCAGTACTTC. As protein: CASRMGTGNTYEQYF.

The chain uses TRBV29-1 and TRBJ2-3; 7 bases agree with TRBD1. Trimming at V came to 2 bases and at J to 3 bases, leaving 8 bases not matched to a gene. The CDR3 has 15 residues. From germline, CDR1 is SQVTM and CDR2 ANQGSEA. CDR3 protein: CSVERSGGSTDTQYF. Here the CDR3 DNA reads TGCAGCGTTGAACGGTCAGGGGGATCGACAGATACGCAGTATTTT.

CDR3 protein: CASSPEIRGTEAFF. The CDR3 nucleotides are TGCGCCAGCAGCCCAGAAATCAGGGGGACTGAAGCTTTCTTT. The V gene is TRBV4-1, the J gene TRBJ1-1; 7 bases match TRBD1. This CDR3 has 14 residues. The V segment lost 4 bases and the J segment 5 bases; nucleotides outside the gene matches: 7. From germline, CDR1 is MGHRA and CDR2 YSYEKL.

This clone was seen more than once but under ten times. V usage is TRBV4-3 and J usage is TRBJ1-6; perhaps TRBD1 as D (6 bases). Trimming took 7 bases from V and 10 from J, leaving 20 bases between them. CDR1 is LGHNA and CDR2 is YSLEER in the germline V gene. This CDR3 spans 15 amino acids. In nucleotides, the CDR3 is TGCGCCAGCACCTCGACAGGTTCGGAGCGATCACCCCTCCACTTT. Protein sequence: CASTSTGSERSPLHF.